The clone carrying this TCR beta chain was picked up one time. The data derive from a study of blood T cell repertoires in COVID-19. At the level of the study: The United States, Italy and Spain provided the acute and convalescent COVID-19 samples. From T cells, B-cell-depleted T cells, or PBMCs came the material, which was cDNA or gDNA.

Germline V lookup: CDR1 PRHDT, CDR2 FYEKMQ (reference sequence). V lost 2 bases to trimming and J lost 4 bases; unmatched junction nucleotides: 13. CDR3 length equals 17 residues. Measured with immunoSEQ multiplex PCR; TCRdb has only the in-frame clones, and not every one. The table includes around 25,000 clones, approximately 80% detected once. The source is a man between 70 and 80 years old with acute or convalescent COVID-19. The source material was peripheral blood. The chain couples TRBV13 to TRBJ2-5; TRBD1 matches at 7 bases. The CDR3 bases are TGTGCCAGCAGCTTAAGGTTGGGACGGAGACAGGGAGAGACCCAGTACTTC. Translating gives CASSLRLGRRQGETQYF.